One and the same sample provided the 24 T cell receptor beta chains below, sequenced in a study of identical twins. TCRdb reprocessed the 5' RACE reads with MiXCR, giving one entry per CDR3 protein. This table has under 800,000 distinct CDR3 sequences, around 20% appearing once. Another study also made use of these data, one on T cells expressing NK-cell markers.

The sample taken for sequencing was PBMCs. These receptor sequences come from a woman aged 18-29 years in good health.

This clonotype has a handful of counts. The chain uses TRBV12-3 or TRBV12-4 and TRBJ2-7, with 12 bases that match TRBD2. The V and J ends lost 5 bases and 4 bases, in that order; junction bases with no gene match: 15. This CDR3 is 18 amino acids long. CDR3 DNA: TGTGCCAGCAGTGGTACTAGCGGGGGGTTTCGGACTATTTACGAGCAGTACTTC. Encoded protein: CASSGTSGGFRTIYEQYF.

This clonotype was counted many times. The chain is built from TRBV20-1 and TRBJ1-2; maybe TRBD1 (6 bases). Trimming removed 0 bases at V and 4 bases at J, with 12 bases between. Germline CDR1 reads DFQATT; CDR2 reads SNEGSKA (reference sequence). This CDR3 has 14 residues. The CDR3 loop reads CSARDLRGGYGYTF. CDR3 nucleotide sequence: TGCAGTGCTAGAGATCTGCGAGGGGGCTATGGCTACACCTTC.

V gene TRBV7-9 combines with J gene TRBJ2-6; D is unresolved. The CDR3 is 13 residues long. Germline V lookup: CDR1 SEHNR, CDR2 FQNEAQ (reference sequence). Between the trimmed V and J ends, which lost 5 bases and 2 bases, there was a span of 4 bases. The CDR3: CASSVPGANVLTF. The DNA for the CDR3 is TGTGCCAGCAGCGTGCCTGGGGCCAACGTCCTGACTTTC.

This chain uses TRBV7-9 with TRBJ2-1; a weak D match, TRBD1 (6 bases). V was clipped by 5 bases and J by 5 bases, with 16 bases between them. This CDR3 has 15 residues. Germline lookup yields CDR1 SEHNR and CDR2 FQNEAQ (reference sequence). CDR3 in DNA: TGTGCCAGCAGCGGAGGCCCAGGGGAGAACAATGAGCAGTTCTTC. Translated, it gives CASSGGPGENNEQFF.

J is TRBJ2-7 and V is TRBV27, with 11 nucleotides matching TRBD2. The V segment lost 4 bases and the J segment 4 bases; nucleotides outside the gene matches: 9. Germline V lookup: CDR1 MNHEY, CDR2 SMNVEV (reference sequence). This CDR3 has 16 amino acids. The DNA of the CDR3 is TGTGCCAGCAGTTCCTCACTAGCGGGGGTGGATTACGAGCAGTACTTC. Its protein is CASSSSLAGVDYEQYF.

The sample holds a few counts of this clonotype. The J gene is TRBJ2-7, the V gene TRBV12-3 or TRBV12-4; D unresolved. V was trimmed by 6 bases and J by 7 bases, leaving 13 bases between them. The CDR3 has 12 residues. CDR3 sequence reads: CASRLTGFEQYF. In nucleotides, the CDR3 is TGTGCCAGCAGGCTAACCGGCTTTGAGCAGTACTTC.

This chain connects TRBV7-9 to TRBJ2-1; 12 bases line up with TRBD2. Germline CDR1 is SEHNR and CDR2 is FQNEAQ (reference sequence). Losses at the gene ends were 6 bases for V and 3 bases for J; bases not matched to a gene: 6. The CDR3 spans 16 residues. The CDR3 reads CASSQWTSGDYNEQFF. CDR3 DNA: TGTGCCAGCAGTCAATGGACTAGCGGGGACTACAATGAGCAGTTCTTC.

This clonotype was detected many times. V is TRBV18 and J is TRBJ2-3; weak D call: TRBD1 (5 bases). Germline CDR1 KGHSH, CDR2 LQKENI. V gave up 1 base and J gave up 2 bases, with 13 bases separating them. This CDR3 region has 16 residues. The CDR3 loop is CASSPRYGADTDTQYF. DNA for the CDR3: TGTGCCAGCTCACCACGGTATGGGGCGGACACAGATACGCAGTATTTT.

V gene TRBV4-3 combines with J gene TRBJ2-1; no firm D call. This CDR3 region has 15 residues. V shed 3 bases and J shed 8 bases, with 17 bases lying between them. CDR1 is LGHNA and CDR2 is YSLEER in the germline V gene. The CDR3 sequence is CASSHSPTWVDEQFF. CDR3 bases: TGCGCCAGCAGCCATTCACCTACGTGGGTAGATGAGCAGTTCTTC.

Only a few counts were recorded for this clonotype. The chain carries TRBV20-1 and TRBJ1-2; TRBD1 agrees at 9 bases. V lost 6 bases to trimming and J lost 4 bases; unmatched junction nucleotides: 9. Germline values: CDR1 DFQATT, CDR2 SNEGSKA (reference sequence). The CDR3 covers 14 residues. The CDR3 loop reads CSARQGDAAYGYTF. CDR3 in DNA: TGCAGTGCCAGACAGGGGGACGCCGCCTATGGCTACACCTTC.

In this sample, this clonotype turned up many times. The chain joins TRBV12-3 or TRBV12-4 to TRBJ2-1; TRBD2 might be the D (6 bases). Trimming pared 3 bases from V and 7 bases from J, leaving 7 bases between. The CDR3 length is 12 residues. The CDR3 is CASSFGGNEQFF. The CDR3 DNA is TGTGCCAGCAGTTTTGGGGGGAATGAGCAGTTCTTC.

The table lists this clonotype with a few counts. The genes are TRBV9 and TRBJ2-1, with TRBD2 matching 11 bases. V shed 3 bases, J shed 6 bases, and the junction held 14 bases outside the gene matches. The CDR3 covers 18 residues. Germline assignment: CDR1 SGDLS and CDR2 YYNGEE. This chain's CDR3 is CASSGPQDLAGGPNEQFF. The CDR3, as DNA: TGTGCCAGCAGCGGCCCACAGGACCTAGCGGGAGGCCCCAATGAGCAGTTCTTC.

This clonotype was observed a handful of times. This chain connects TRBV10-3 to TRBJ1-1; 9 nucleotides align to TRBD1. With V trimmed by 7 bases and J by 3 bases, 6 bases remained unmatched. Per germline, CDR1 ENHRY and CDR2 SYGVKD. The CDR3 runs to 14 residues. CDR3 amino acids: CAINARQGDTEAFF. CDR3 coding DNA: TGTGCCATCAACGCGAGACAGGGGGACACTGAAGCTTTCTTT.

The J gene is TRBJ2-1, the V gene TRBV15; 10 nucleotides align to TRBD2. The CDR3 is made up of 17 amino acids. V gave up 1 base and J gave up 9 bases; unmatched junction bases: 12. CDR1 and CDR2 from the germline V gene are LNHNV and YYDKDF (reference sequence). The CDR3 nucleotides read TGTGCCACCAGCAGAGTGGGGAGCGGGAGGGCTGTGGGTGAGCAGTTCTTC. It codes for CATSRVGSGRAVGEQFF.

This clonotype was recorded only once. The rearrangement uses TRBV9 and TRBJ2-1; weak D call: TRBD2 (7 bases). V lost 3 bases, J lost 8 bases, and 21 bases lay in between. Germline loops: CDR1 SGDLS, CDR2 YYNGEE. The CDR3 sequence is 16 residues long. The CDR3 nucleotides read TGTGCCAGCAGCGCCCGCTGGGGGGAGGGGGGAGATGAGCAGTTCTTC. It specifies CASSARWGEGGDEQFF.

The chain recombines TRBV7-3 with TRBJ2-4; 8 bases are shared with TRBD1. Germline trimming cut 2 bases from V and 7 bases from J; bases unmatched to any gene: 4. CDR1 and CDR2 (germline): SGHTA, FQGTGA. CDR3 length: 14 residues. The CDR3 region has the DNA TGTGCCAGCAGCTTATCTGCAGGGGGCAACATTCAGTACTTC. Translation gives CASSLSAGGNIQYF.

This clonotype was detected only a few times. V gene TRBV20-1 combines with J gene TRBJ2-3, with unresolved D. This CDR3 has 13 residues. The V end lost 2 bases, the J end lost 5 bases, and 11 bases lay between the germline ends. The V gene's germline CDR1 is DFQATT and CDR2 SNEGSKA (reference sequence). Written as DNA, the CDR3 is TGCAGTGCTAGATCCTACGACGGAGATACGCAGTATTTT. This encodes CSARSYDGDTQYF.

The chain recombines TRBV7-8 with TRBJ2-1; tentatively, D is TRBD1 or TRBD2 (5 bases each). CDR3 length: 17 amino acids. Per germline, CDR1 SGHVS and CDR2 FQNEAQ. Trimming removed 6 bases at V and 7 bases at J, with 25 bases between. The CDR3 DNA reads TGTGCCAGCAGTCGTGCGCCCACGGGACGGGAACTTAATGAGCAGTTCTTC. This sequence encodes CASSRAPTGRELNEQFF.

This clonotype was observed a handful of times. V usage is TRBV11-2 and J usage is TRBJ2-1; 12 positions agree with TRBD2. The junction had 9 bases not matched to a gene; V was cut back by 3 bases and J by 12 bases. The CDR3 runs 15 residues. Germline V lookup: CDR1 SGHAT, CDR2 FQNNGV. The CDR3 spells CASSFGTSGRYGQFF. The CDR3 nucleotides are TGTGCCAGCAGCTTCGGGACTAGCGGGCGTTATGGGCAGTTCTTC.

The chain joins TRBV20-1 to TRBJ2-1; the D gene is possibly TRBD1 (6 bases). Germline V gene lookup returns CDR1 DFQATT and CDR2 SNEGSKA (reference sequence). The length of the CDR3 is 10 residues. With 6 bases removed from V and 12 bases from J, the gap between germline ends came to 12 bases. The CDR3 here is CSAARGPQFF. The CDR3 nucleotides read TGCAGTGCGGCCAGGGGACCGCAGTTCTTC.

The rearrangement links TRBV29-1 to TRBJ2-3, with 9 nucleotides matching TRBD1. The CDR3 runs 17 residues. Germline CDR1 and CDR2: SQVTM and ANQGSEA. V shed 7 bases and J 5 bases; nucleotides not matched to a gene: 19. In DNA, the CDR3 is TGCAGCGGAGAGAGTCCGGGACAGGGACGGTTTGGAGATACGCAGTATTTT. Protein sequence: CSGESPGQGRFGDTQYF.

This clonotype was seen ten or more times. The chain carries TRBV20-1 and TRBJ2-7, with D possibly called TRBD1 or TRBD2 (5 bases each). The CDR3 covers 12 residues. Germline lookup yields CDR1 DFQATT and CDR2 SNEGSKA (reference sequence). The V end lost 3 bases, the J end lost 6 bases, and 12 bases lay between the germline ends. For the CDR3, the DNA is TGCAGTGCTAGGTCGGGGCAGGTCGAGCAGTACTTC. It encodes CSARSGQVEQYF.

The chain has TRBV12-3 or TRBV12-4 and TRBJ1-6, with TRBD1 matching 7 bases. Trimming at V came to 3 bases and at J to 4 bases, leaving 6 bases not matched to a gene. This CDR3 is 16 amino acids long. As DNA, the CDR3 is TGTGCCAGCAGTTTGGGACAGCCGAGTTATAATTCACCCCTCCACTTT. It codes for CASSLGQPSYNSPLHF.

The CDR3 loop reads CASSSGLAGTLLETQYF. CDR3 DNA: TGCGCCAGCAGCTCAGGACTAGCGGGAACACTGTTGGAGACCCAGTACTTC. The V and J genes are TRBV5-1 and TRBJ2-5; TRBD2 matches 12 bases. Per the germline V gene, CDR1 is SGHRS and CDR2 is YFSETQ. CDR3 length: 17 residues. V was pared by 3 bases and J by 5 bases, with 11 bases of the junction left unmatched. Combining the CDR3 with reference TRBV5-1 and TRBJ2-5 gives the whole variable domain KAGVTQTPRYLIKTRGQQVTLSCSPISGHRSVSWYQQTPGQGLQFLFEYFSETQRNKGNFPGRFSGRQFSNSRSEMNVSTLELGDSALYLCASSSGLAGTLLETQYFGPGTRLLVL.